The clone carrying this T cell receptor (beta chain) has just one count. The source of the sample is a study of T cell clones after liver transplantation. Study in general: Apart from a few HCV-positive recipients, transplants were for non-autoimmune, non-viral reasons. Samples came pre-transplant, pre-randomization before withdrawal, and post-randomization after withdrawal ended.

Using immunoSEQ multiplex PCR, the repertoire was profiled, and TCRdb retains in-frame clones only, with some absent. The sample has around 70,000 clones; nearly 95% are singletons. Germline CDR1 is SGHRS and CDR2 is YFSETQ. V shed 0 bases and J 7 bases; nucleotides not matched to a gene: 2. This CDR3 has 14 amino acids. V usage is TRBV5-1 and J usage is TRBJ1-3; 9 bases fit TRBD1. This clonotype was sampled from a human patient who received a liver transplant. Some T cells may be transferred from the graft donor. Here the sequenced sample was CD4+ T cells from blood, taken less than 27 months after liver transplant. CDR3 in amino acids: CASSLEGTGNTIYF. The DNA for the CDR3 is TGCGCCAGCAGCTTGGAAGGGACAGGGAACACCATATATTTT.